This T cell receptor beta chain was recovered during a study of T cell responses to AZD1222 COVID-19 vaccine. Study results and caveats: Breadth and depth of Spike-specific TCRs rose after two AZD1222 doses. The sample set comprised mostly white British donors with more females, and clonal diversity was possibly underestimated. Spike-wide coverage was observed for vaccine-associated CD4 TCRs, with dominant responses at 160-218 and 743-854.

TCRdb's table, derived via immunoSEQ multiplex PCR, lists solely in-frame clones and lacks some. The data hold about 100,000 clones, with about 93% observed a single time. Regarding this clone: Its cognate antigen is unknown.

CDR3 length: 13 residues. V was clipped by 4 bases and J by 8 bases; unmatched bases: 6. CDR1 is SGDLS, CDR2 YYNGEE, per germline. This sequence was found in an adult in good health. The material sequenced was peripheral blood, taken on day 0 of AZD1222 vaccination. This rearrangement joins TRBV9 to TRBJ1-1, with TRBD1 matching 9 bases. CDR3 in amino acids: CASSPGQGTEAFF. The CDR3 nucleotides are TGTGCCAGCAGCCCCGGACAGGGGACGGAAGCTTTCTTT.